Below are 11 T cell receptor beta chains sequenced from a single sample in a study of response to subunit inactivated influenza vaccine. TCRdb processed the RT-PCR reads anew with MiXCR; each CDR3 protein has one entry. The table includes about 700,000 distinct CDR3 sequences, about 15% detected once. The sample consisted of PBMCs from blood, taken roughly 12 days after vaccination. The receptors here all came from a man aged 50-60 years who received an inactivated influenza vaccine.

This clonotype showed up just a few times. The rearrangement uses TRBV7-9 and TRBJ1-6, with D possibly being TRBD1 (6 bases). Per the germline V gene, CDR1 is SEHNR and CDR2 is FQNEAQ (reference sequence). The CDR3 is 14 amino acids. Trimming took 1 base from V and 11 from J, leaving 12 bases between them. The CDR3 is CASSLGGRQTPLHF. In nucleotides, the CDR3 is TGTGCCAGCAGCTTAGGGGGGCGCCAGACACCCCTCCACTTT.

The chain employs TRBV20-1 and TRBJ1-5; D gene ambiguous. This CDR3 comprises 13 residues. CDR1 and CDR2 from the germline V gene are DFQATT and SNEGSKA (reference sequence). V lost 0 bases and J lost 9, with 12 bases in between. In DNA form, the CDR3 reads TGCAGTGCTAGAGATCCGGCAGGTCGGCCCCAGCATTTT. This codes for CSARDPAGRPQHF.

The chain links TRBV29-1 to TRBJ2-1, with D hard to call. The CDR3 is made up of 13 amino acids. Per the germline V gene, CDR1 is SQVTM and CDR2 is ANQGSEA. V lost 3 bases to trimming and J lost 7 bases, with 13 bases between them. This chain's CDR3 is CSVETLQPNEQFF. The CDR3 coding sequence is TGCAGCGTTGAGACTCTACAACCAAATGAGCAGTTCTTC.

The rearrangement joins TRBV5-1 to TRBJ2-2; D remains unclear. Deletions cut 2 bases from V and 1 base from J, with 9 bases between. The CDR3 consists of 15 residues. CDR1 and CDR2 from the germline V gene are SGHRS and YFSETQ. CDR3 nucleotides: TGCGCCAGCAGCTTCGTCAAGGTGAACACCGGGGAGCTGTTTTTT. Translating it yields CASSFVKVNTGELFF.

The chain links TRBV29-1 to TRBJ2-2, with TRBD2 identical over 11 bases. CDR1 is SQVTM, CDR2 ANQGSEA, per germline. The CDR3 is made up of 16 amino acids. V lost 2 bases, J lost 4 bases, and 6 bases stayed unmatched. This chain's CDR3 is CSVEPLSGRGTGELFF. The CDR3 nucleotides read TGCAGCGTTGAACCGCTTAGCGGGAGGGGCACCGGGGAGCTGTTTTTT.

This clonotype was seen repeatedly, ten times or more. V usage is TRBV12-3 or TRBV12-4 and J usage is TRBJ2-5, with D perhaps TRBD2 (7 bases). The CDR3 covers 14 residues. V was trimmed by 8 bases and J by 5 bases, leaving 18 bases between them. The CDR3 DNA reads TGTGCCAGCCAGGAGGGGGGGCCCAGTGAGACCCAGTACTTC. Encoded protein: CASQEGGPSETQYF.

This clonotype came up a few times. The chain couples TRBV20-1 to TRBJ2-1; TRBD1 matches at 7 bases. The V gene's germline CDR1 is DFQATT and CDR2 SNEGSKA (reference sequence). There are 15 residues in the CDR3. The V gene end was trimmed by 5 bases and the J gene end by 2 bases; junction bases not matched to a gene: 9. CDR3 region: CSAPGPGQTYNEQFF. CDR3 sequence (DNA): TGCAGTGCTCCCGGCCCGGGACAGACCTACAATGAGCAGTTCTTC.

This clonotype was seen repeatedly, ten times or more. V and J are TRBV20-1 and TRBJ2-1; 7 bases line up with TRBD2. The germline V gene encodes CDR1 DFQATT and CDR2 SNEGSKA (reference sequence). Unmatched junction bases numbered 14, after V lost 1 base and J lost 8 bases. This CDR3 spans 16 amino acids. This CDR3 reads CSARGKGGSDSYEQFF. In DNA form, the CDR3 reads TGCAGTGCTAGAGGGAAGGGCGGGAGCGATTCCTATGAGCAGTTCTTC.

This clonotype has ten or more counts. CDR3 amino acids: CASSYYRGGTGELFF. The CDR3 DNA reads as TGTGCCAGCAGTTACTACAGGGGGGGTACCGGGGAGCTGTTTTTT. The V call is TRBV6-5, the J call TRBJ2-2, with D tentatively TRBD1 (8 bases). Germline loops: CDR1 MNHEY, CDR2 SVGAGI. Trimming shortened V by 1 base and J by 5 bases, and 11 bases separated the two germline ends. This CDR3 comprises 15 residues.

This chain uses TRBV7-2 with TRBJ2-1, with a possible D match to TRBD2 (6 bases). V was trimmed by 3 bases and J by 2 bases, leaving 11 bases between them. The V gene's germline CDR1 is SGHTA and CDR2 FQGNSA. CDR3 size: 15 residues. As DNA, the CDR3 is TGTGCCAGCAGCTTTAGCGGCCCCCCCTACAATGAGCAGTTCTTC. It codes for CASSFSGPPYNEQFF.

The chain employs TRBV6-5 and TRBJ2-2; perhaps TRBD1 as D (5 bases). There are 15 residues in the CDR3. CDR1 is MNHEY, CDR2 SVGAGI, per germline. Deletions cut 2 bases from V and 5 bases from J, with 12 bases between. CDR3 coding DNA: TGTGCCAGCAGTTACCGGCAGGGTCGGACCGGGGAGCTGTTTTTT. Protein sequence: CASSYRQGRTGELFF.